This note documents a single TCR beta chain sequence. V lost 0 bases and J lost 2; bases outside the gene matches: 3. The CDR3 is 16 residues long. CDR1 KGHDR and CDR2 SFDVKD come from the germline V gene. This sample is part of a study of blood T cell repertoires in COVID-19. The data were produced by immunoSEQ multiplex PCR, yet TCRdb's version contains in-frame clones alone and is incomplete. The sample holds roughly 290,000 clones, roughly four fifths seen once. This chain links TRBV24-1 with TRBJ2-5, with 9 bases fitting TRBD2. The TCR comes from a person aged 70 to 85 with COVID-19, enrolled during active disease. What was sequenced was peripheral blood. The CDR3 bases are TGTGCCACCAGTGATTTGGCCCTAGCGGGGCAAGAGACCCAGTACTTC. It yields the protein CATSDLALAGQETQYF.